One sample yielded the 13 T cell receptor beta chains listed below, sequenced in a study of monozygotic twins with inflammatory bowel disease (dated by TCRdb to the late 2010s). Preparation of the library involved 5' RACE. The sequencing machine was an Illumina HiSeq 2500. TCRdb reprocessed the reads into one record per CDR3 protein sequence, lacking DNA. The sample table includes 93,000 or so distinct CDR3 sequences. The biggest ten clones account for approximately 2% of the sample. The material sequenced was blood. The receptor source for this set is a human donor with ulcerative colitis or Crohn's disease, or a healthy co-twin of an affected twin (not recorded which).

CDR3 sequence reads: CSGASAGGDRAFF. The J gene is TRBJ1-1, the V gene TRBV29-1. Germline V lookup: CDR1 SQVTM, CDR2 ANQGSEA. The CDR3 is 13 residues long.

The chain joins TRBV12-3 or TRBV12-4 to TRBJ2-7; the TRBD2 assignment by TCRdb is unverifiable without DNA. This CDR3 region has 16 residues. The CDR3 sequence: CASSLGTSGGPYEQYF.

The genes are TRBV5-1 and TRBJ2-1; without DNA, the TCRdb call of TRBD2 cannot be checked. The CDR3 spans 16 residues. Germline CDR1 and CDR2: SGHRS and YFSETQ. The CDR3 spells CASRDSSGASYNEQFF.

J is TRBJ2-3 and V is TRBV5-1. Germline CDR1 SGHRS, CDR2 YFSETQ. The CDR3 covers 12 residues. CDR3 in amino acids: CASSRALSTQYF.

The rearrangement links TRBV28 to TRBJ2-6; TCRdb outputs TRBD2, but without DNA this stays unchecked. CDR1 is MDHEN, CDR2 SYDVKM, per germline. The CDR3 runs 21 residues. CDR3 region: CASSSHPFSSGISSGANVLTF.

This chain joins TRBV5-1 and TRBJ2-1; the TCRdb call, TRBD1, lacks DNA for checking. Germline loops: CDR1 SGHRS, CDR2 YFSETQ. CDR3 length equals 15 residues. The CDR3 sequence is CASASGQGSYNEQFF.

The chain couples TRBV5-6 to TRBJ1-6; the D gene TCRdb calls, TRBD1, cannot be checked with no DNA. This CDR3 has 15 residues. Germline V gene data show CDR1 as SGHDT and CDR2 as YYEEEE. CDR3 residues: CASSRDRPGNSPLHF.

This sequence joins TRBV27 and TRBJ2-1; no DNA is available, so the TRBD1 call from TCRdb remains unchecked. The V gene's germline CDR1 is MNHEY and CDR2 SMNVEV (reference sequence). The CDR3 contains 13 residues. CDR3 protein: CASSRGIYNEQFF.

The rearrangement links TRBV30 to TRBJ2-7. The CDR3 covers 13 residues. Germline CDR1 and CDR2: GTSNPN and SVGIG (reference sequence). CDR3 loop: CSWRFGSSYEQYF.

This chain links TRBV7-6 with TRBJ1-2; lacking DNA, the TRBD1 call made by TCRdb goes unchecked. CDR1 and CDR2 (germline): SGHVS, FNYEAQ. This CDR3 contains 18 residues. The CDR3 reads CASSLGMMAGAGDYGYTF.

V and J are TRBV20-1 and TRBJ2-5; TCRdb returns TRBD1, unconfirmable since there is no DNA. Germline V lookup: CDR1 DFQATT, CDR2 SNEGSKA (reference sequence). The CDR3 extends over 14 amino acids. CDR3 sequence: CSARRDGLQETQYF.

The chain combines TRBV7-9 with TRBJ2-2; TCRdb returns TRBD2, unconfirmable since there is no DNA. The CDR3 extends over 15 amino acids. Germline V gives CDR1 SEHNR, CDR2 FQNEAQ (reference sequence). Here the CDR3 reads CASRKTSENTGELFF. The complete variable domain, with remaining parts taken from reference TRBV7-9 and TRBJ2-2, reads DTGVSQNPRHKITKRGQNVTFRCDPISEHNRLYWYRQTLGQGPEFLTYFQNEAQLEKSRLLSDRFSAERPKGSFSTLEIQRTEQGDSAMYLCASRKTSENTGELFFGEGSRLTVL.

The chain couples TRBV5-1 to TRBJ2-1; as DNA is missing, the TRBD2 call by TCRdb cannot be tested. The CDR3 sequence is 15 residues long. Looked up from germline, CDR1 is SGHRS and CDR2 is YFSETQ. The CDR3 sequence: CASRLAGGTYNEQFF.